This is a list of T cell receptor beta chains from one sample in a study of CD8 T cells in ankylosing spondylitis. TCRdb recomputed calls from the 5' RACE reads with MiXCR, one row per CDR3 protein. The sample yields under 170,000 distinct CDR3 sequences, under 45% seen once. The sample consisted of synovial fluid, either unsorted or a sorted T cell fraction (not recorded which). The source is a male donor with ankylosing spondylitis. CDR3s include the opening cysteine and the closing phenylalanine or tryptophan. D genes are given only for firm matches. Expanded clones are given a class, and other clones once, few, many or no size at all.

clone size	D gene	V gene	J gene	CDR3 DNA	CDR3 protein
.	TRBD2	TRBV15	TRBJ2-7	TGTGCCACCAGCAATAAGCGGGGGGCCTCCTACGAGCAGTACTTC	CATSNKRGASYEQYF
many	.	TRBV6-4	TRBJ2-3	TGTGCCAGCAGTCAAACTGGCACAGATACGCAGTATTTT	CASSQTGTDTQYF
few	.	TRBV7-2	TRBJ2-1	TGTGCCAGCAGCTTAAGGGTCTACAATGAGCAGTTCTTC	CASSLRVYNEQFF
.	.	TRBV7-8	TRBJ1-5	TGTGCCAGCAGCCCCCAGGGAAGTCAGCCCCAGCATTTT	CASSPQGSQPQHF
once	.	TRBV12-3/TRBV12-4	TRBJ2-2	TGTGCCAGCAGTTTAGTCGCATTGAACACCGGGGAGCTGTTTTTT	CASSLVALNTGELFF
.	.	TRBV5-1	TRBJ2-1	TGCGCCAGCAGCTTGGGTGCAGCAGGCGGACCCAGGCGGGAGCAGTTCTTC	CASSLGAAGGPRREQFF
.	TRBD1	TRBV27	TRBJ1-1	TGTGCCAGCAGTTTCGGCAGGGGGTATTTATCTGAAGCTTTCTTT	CASSFGRGYLSEAFF
.	.	TRBV2	TRBJ1-1	TGTGCCACCCCCCGACCCCGGGTGGTCTGGGGCACTCGGGCCGAAGCTTTCTTT	CATPRPRVVWGTRAEAFF
few	.	TRBV5-5	TRBJ2-1	TGTGCCAGCAGCTCGAGCAGAGAGCAGTTCTTC	CASSSSREQFF
.	.	TRBV29-1	TRBJ1-2	TGCAGCGTTGAAGTCTGGGCAGGGCCCTATGGCTACACCTTC	CSVEVWAGPYGYTF
.	TRBD2	TRBV12-3/TRBV12-4	TRBJ2-1	TGTGCCAGCAGTTCCAGCCGGGACTACCCGCAGTTCTTC	CASSSSRDYPQFF
.	.	TRBV4-2	TRBJ1-5	TGTGCCAGCAGCCAAGTTCACGGACAGTTCAATCAGCCCCAGCATTTT	CASSQVHGQFNQPQHF
.	.	TRBV7-8	TRBJ1-5	TGTGCCAGCAGCTCCCGAAATCAGCCCCAGCATTTT	CASSSRNQPQHF
few	TRBD1	TRBV5-1	TRBJ2-2	TGCGCCACTCACGCCGACATTTCTGGACAGGGACCCGGGGAGCTGTTTTTT	CATHADISGQGPGELFF
.	.	TRBV20-1	TRBJ2-1	TGCAGTGCTAGAGGTATAGGACTGGCTAACAATGAGCAGTTCTTC	CSARGIGLANNEQFF
.	.	TRBV5-1	TRBJ2-6	TGCGCCACCGCTTGGTCGGTTGGGGCCAACGTCCTGACTTTC	CATAWSVGANVLTF
.	.	TRBV28	TRBJ2-2	TGTGCCAGCAGTTTATTTCCAGGGGGGACCGGGGAGCTGTTTTTT	CASSLFPGGTGELFF
.	TRBD1	TRBV12-3/TRBV12-4	TRBJ2-1	TGTGCCAGCAGTTCATCCGGGACAGGGTCTCCGGAGGTGCAGTTCTTC	CASSSSGTGSPEVQFF
.	.	TRBV7-9	TRBJ2-1	TGTGCCAGCAGTCTTCAGGGCTCCTACAATGAGCAGTTCTTC	CASSLQGSYNEQFF
.	TRBD2	TRBV2	TRBJ2-2	TGTGCCAGCAGTGATGGCACTAGCGGGGCAACATTGGGAACCGGGGAGCTGTTTTTT	CASSDGTSGATLGTGELFF
few	.	TRBV7-3	TRBJ2-7	TGTGCCAGCAGCTTGATTCCAGGGGCCAACGAGCAGTACTTC	CASSLIPGANEQYF
.	.	TRBV28	TRBJ2-3	TGTGCCAGCAGTCCCCTTAGCTGTTCAACGCAGTATTTT	CASSPLSCSTQYF
.	.	TRBV2	TRBJ1-4	TGTGCCAGCAGTGAACTGGGGGCGGATGAAAAACTGTTTTTT	CASSELGADEKLFF
once	TRBD2	TRBV28	TRBJ2-5	TGTGCCAGCAGTTTATGGGCGGGGGGGGCTCTGGAGACCCAGTACTTC	CASSLWAGGALETQYF
many	.	TRBV4-1	TRBJ2-2	TGCGCCAGCAGCCCAGACGACAGGGGGGAGCTGTTTTTT	CASSPDDRGELFF
.	.	TRBV29-1	TRBJ1-2	TGCAGCGTTGAAGAAGTGCAGCCTTATGGCTACACCTTC	CSVEEVQPYGYTF
.	.	TRBV6-1	TRBJ1-2	TGTGCCAGCAGTGAAAATACTGACTATGGCTACACCTTC	CASSENTDYGYTF
few	.	TRBV2	TRBJ2-4	TGTGCCAGCAGTGAAGCGCTTCAGGGGGGCGGCGGGGACATTCAGTACTTC	CASSEALQGGGGDIQYF
.	.	TRBV6-1	TRBJ1-1	TGTGCCAGCAGGGCTTGGGGGGGGCCGACTGAAGCTTTCTTT	CASRAWGGPTEAFF
.	.	TRBV20-1	TRBJ2-1	TGCAGTGCTAGATCCGGGTGGCCAACCAATGAGCAGTTCTTC	CSARSGWPTNEQFF
few	TRBD1	TRBV12-5	TRBJ1-1	TGTGCTAGTGGTTTGGTACCGGTCAGGGGGCAGACTGAAGCTTTCTTT	CASGLVPVRGQTEAFF
.	.	TRBV10-3	TRBJ2-5	TGTGCCATCAGTGAGTCGAATCAGTGGGGGACCCAGTACTTC	CAISESNQWGTQYF
few	.	TRBV7-9	TRBJ1-3	TGTGCCAGCACCCCCTACTCCGGCATATCCAACACCATATATTTT	CASTPYSGISNTIYF
medium-sized	.	TRBV12-3/TRBV12-4	TRBJ2-2	TGTGCCAGCAGCGACCCACCAGGCAACACCGGGGAGCTGTTTTTT	CASSDPPGNTGELFF
.	TRBD2	TRBV4-2	TRBJ2-3	TGTGCCAGCAGCCAAGATAGTAGCGGAGCGGGAGGAGATACGCAGTATTTT	CASSQDSSGAGGDTQYF
.	.	TRBV10-3	TRBJ2-1	TGTGCCATCAGTGAAGAATGGATGGGGATCTACAATGAGCAGTTCTTC	CAISEEWMGIYNEQFF
.	.	TRBV11-3	TRBJ2-7	TGTGCCAGCAGCTTAGGGGAGGCCTACGAGCAGTACTTC	CASSLGEAYEQYF
.	TRBD1	TRBV10-3	TRBJ2-7	TGTGCCATCAGCGGAGACCACAGGGGGCGATACTACGAGCAGTACTTC	CAISGDHRGRYYEQYF
few	.	TRBV3-1	TRBJ2-7	TGTGCCAGCAGCCAAGAGGCAGGAAGAGGCCACGAGCAGTACTTC	CASSQEAGRGHEQYF
.	.	TRBV18	TRBJ1-2	TGTGCCAGCTCACCACCCGAACAGGGTGGCTATGGCTACACCTTC	CASSPPEQGGYGYTF
.	TRBD2	TRBV6-5	TRBJ2-7	TGTGCCAGCAGTTACTCGACCGGGGGGTTCTACGAGCAGTACTTC	CASSYSTGGFYEQYF